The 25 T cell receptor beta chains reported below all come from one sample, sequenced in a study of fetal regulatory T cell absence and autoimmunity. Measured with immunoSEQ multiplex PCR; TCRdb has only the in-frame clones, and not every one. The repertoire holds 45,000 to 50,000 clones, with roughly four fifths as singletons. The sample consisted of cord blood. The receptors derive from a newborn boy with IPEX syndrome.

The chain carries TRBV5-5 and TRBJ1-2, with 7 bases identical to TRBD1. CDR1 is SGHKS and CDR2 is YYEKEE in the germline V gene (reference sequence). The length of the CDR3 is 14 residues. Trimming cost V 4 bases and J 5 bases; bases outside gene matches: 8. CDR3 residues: CASSISGQRYGYTF. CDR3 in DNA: TGTGCCAGCAGCATATCGGGACAGCGATATGGCTACACCTTC.

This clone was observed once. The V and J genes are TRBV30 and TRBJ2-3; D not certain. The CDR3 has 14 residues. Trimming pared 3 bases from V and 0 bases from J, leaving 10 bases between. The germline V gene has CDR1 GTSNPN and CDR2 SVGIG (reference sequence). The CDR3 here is CAWSPGSSTDTQYF. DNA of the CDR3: TGTGCCTGGAGCCCAGGAAGCAGCACAGATACGCAGTATTTT. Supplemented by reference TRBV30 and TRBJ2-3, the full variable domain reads SQTIHQWPATLVQPVGSPLSLECTVEGTSNPNLYWYRQAAGRGLQLLFYSVGIGQISSEVPQNLSASRPQDRQFILSSKKLLLSDSGFYLCAWSPGSSTDTQYFGPGTRLTVL.

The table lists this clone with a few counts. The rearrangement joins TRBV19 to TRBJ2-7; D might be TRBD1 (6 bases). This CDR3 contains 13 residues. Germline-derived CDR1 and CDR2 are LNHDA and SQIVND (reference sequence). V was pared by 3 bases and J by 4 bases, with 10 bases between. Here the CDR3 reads CASSIIRGYEQYF. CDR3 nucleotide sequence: TGTGCCAGTAGTATCATTAGGGGGTACGAGCAGTACTTC.

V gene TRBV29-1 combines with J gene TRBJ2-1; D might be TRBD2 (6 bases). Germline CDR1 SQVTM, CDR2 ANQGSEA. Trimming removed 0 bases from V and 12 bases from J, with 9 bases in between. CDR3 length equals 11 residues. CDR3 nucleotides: TGCAGCGTTGAAGATCGGGGGAGGCAGTTCTTC. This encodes CSVEDRGRQFF.

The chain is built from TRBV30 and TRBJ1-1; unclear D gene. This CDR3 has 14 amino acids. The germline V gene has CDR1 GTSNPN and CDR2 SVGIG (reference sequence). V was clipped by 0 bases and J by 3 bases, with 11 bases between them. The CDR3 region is CAWSVRTHYTEAFF. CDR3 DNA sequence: TGTGCCTGGAGTGTACGTACCCATTACACTGAAGCTTTCTTT.

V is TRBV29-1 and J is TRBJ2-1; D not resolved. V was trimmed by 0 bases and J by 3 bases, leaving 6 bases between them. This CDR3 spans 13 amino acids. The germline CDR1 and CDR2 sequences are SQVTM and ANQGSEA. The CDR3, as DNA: TGCAGCGTTGAAGAGCGAGGCTACAATGAGCAGTTCTTC. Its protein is CSVEERGYNEQFF.

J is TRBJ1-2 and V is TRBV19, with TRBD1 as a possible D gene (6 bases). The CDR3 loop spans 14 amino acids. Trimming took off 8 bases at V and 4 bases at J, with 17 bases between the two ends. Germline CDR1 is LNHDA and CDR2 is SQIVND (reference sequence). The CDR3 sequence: CASWSEGVRYGYTF. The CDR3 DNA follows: TGTGCCAGTTGGTCGGAGGGGGTGCGCTATGGCTACACCTTC.

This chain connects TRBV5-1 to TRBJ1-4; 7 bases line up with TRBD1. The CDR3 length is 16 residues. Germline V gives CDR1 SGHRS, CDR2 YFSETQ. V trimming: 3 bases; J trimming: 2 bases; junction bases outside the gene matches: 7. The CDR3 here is CASSSWTGPTNEKLFF. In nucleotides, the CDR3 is TGCGCCAGCAGCTCATGGACAGGTCCGACTAATGAAAAACTGTTTTTT.

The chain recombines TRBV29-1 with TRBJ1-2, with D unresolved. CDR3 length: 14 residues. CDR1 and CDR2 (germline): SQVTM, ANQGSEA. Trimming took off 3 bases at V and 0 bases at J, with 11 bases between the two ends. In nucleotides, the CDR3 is TGCAGCGTTGATCCCGACGGAGCTAACTATGGCTACACCTTC. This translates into CSVDPDGANYGYTF.

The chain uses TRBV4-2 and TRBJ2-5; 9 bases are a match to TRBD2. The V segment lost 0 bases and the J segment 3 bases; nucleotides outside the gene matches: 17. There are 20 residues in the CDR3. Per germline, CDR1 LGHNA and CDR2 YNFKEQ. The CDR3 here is CASSQEWVAGDPAWEETQYF. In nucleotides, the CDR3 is TGTGCCAGCAGCCAAGAATGGGTAGCGGGAGATCCCGCTTGGGAAGAGACCCAGTACTTC.

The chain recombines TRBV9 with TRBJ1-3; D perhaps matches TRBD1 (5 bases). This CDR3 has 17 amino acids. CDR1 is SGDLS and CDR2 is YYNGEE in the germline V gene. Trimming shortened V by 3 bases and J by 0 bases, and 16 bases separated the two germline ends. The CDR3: CASSDPRKRGSGNTIYF. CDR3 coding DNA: TGTGCCAGCAGCGATCCTCGTAAGAGGGGCTCTGGAAACACCATATATTTT. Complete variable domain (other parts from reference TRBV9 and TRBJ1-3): DSGVTQTPKHLITATGQRVTLRCSPRSGDLSVYWYQQSLDQGLQFLIQYYNGEERAKGNILERFSAQQFPDLHSELNLSSLELGDSALYFCASSDPRKRGSGNTIYFGEGSWLTVV.

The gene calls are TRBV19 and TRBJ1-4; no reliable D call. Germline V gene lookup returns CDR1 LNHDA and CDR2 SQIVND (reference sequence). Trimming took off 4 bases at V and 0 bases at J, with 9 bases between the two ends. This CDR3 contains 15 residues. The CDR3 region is CASSTNVATNEKLFF. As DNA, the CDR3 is TGTGCCAGTAGTACCAACGTAGCAACTAATGAAAAACTGTTTTTT.

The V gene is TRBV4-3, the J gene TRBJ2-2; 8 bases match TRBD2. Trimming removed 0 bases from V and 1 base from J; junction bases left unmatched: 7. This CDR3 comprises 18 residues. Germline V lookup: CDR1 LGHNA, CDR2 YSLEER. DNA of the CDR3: TGCGCCAGCAGCCAAGATTGGCCCAGCGGGGGGAACACCGGGGAGCTGTTTTTT. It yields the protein CASSQDWPSGGNTGELFF.

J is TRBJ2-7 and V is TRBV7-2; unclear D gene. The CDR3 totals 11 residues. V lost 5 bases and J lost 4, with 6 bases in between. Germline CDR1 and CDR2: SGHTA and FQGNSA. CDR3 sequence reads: CASSPSYEQYF. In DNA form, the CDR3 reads TGTGCCAGCAGCCCCTCATACGAGCAGTACTTC.

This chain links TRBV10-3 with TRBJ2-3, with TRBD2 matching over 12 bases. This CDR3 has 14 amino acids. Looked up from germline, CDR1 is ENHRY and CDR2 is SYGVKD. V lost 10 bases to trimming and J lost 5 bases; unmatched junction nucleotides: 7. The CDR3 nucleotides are TGTGCCACCTATGGACTAGCGGGAAAAGATACGCAGTATTTT. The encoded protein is CATYGLAGKDTQYF.

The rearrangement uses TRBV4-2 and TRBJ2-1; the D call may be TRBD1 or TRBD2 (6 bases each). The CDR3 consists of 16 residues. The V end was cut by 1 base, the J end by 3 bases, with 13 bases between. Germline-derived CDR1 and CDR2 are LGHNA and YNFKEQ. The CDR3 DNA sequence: TGTGCCAGCAGCCAAGTTCCGGGGGCCCTCTACAATGAGCAGTTCTTC. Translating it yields CASSQVPGALYNEQFF.

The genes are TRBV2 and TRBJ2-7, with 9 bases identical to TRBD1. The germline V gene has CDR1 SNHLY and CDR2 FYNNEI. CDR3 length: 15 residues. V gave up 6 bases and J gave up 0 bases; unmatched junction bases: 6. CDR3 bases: TGTGCCAGCAGCGCCGGGACAGGGAGCTCCTACGAGCAGTACTTC. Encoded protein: CASSAGTGSSYEQYF.

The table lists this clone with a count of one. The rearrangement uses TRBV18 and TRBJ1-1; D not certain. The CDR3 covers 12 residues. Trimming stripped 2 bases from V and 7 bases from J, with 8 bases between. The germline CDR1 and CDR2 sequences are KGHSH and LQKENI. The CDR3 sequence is CASSPGRGEAFF. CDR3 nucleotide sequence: TGTGCCAGCTCACCAGGGAGAGGTGAAGCTTTCTTT.

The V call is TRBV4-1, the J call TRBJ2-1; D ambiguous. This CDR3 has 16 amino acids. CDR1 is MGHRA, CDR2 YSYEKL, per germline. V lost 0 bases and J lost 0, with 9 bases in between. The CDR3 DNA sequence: TGCGCCAGCAGCCAAGAACTTCCGAGCTCCTACAATGAGCAGTTCTTC. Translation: CASSQELPSSYNEQFF.

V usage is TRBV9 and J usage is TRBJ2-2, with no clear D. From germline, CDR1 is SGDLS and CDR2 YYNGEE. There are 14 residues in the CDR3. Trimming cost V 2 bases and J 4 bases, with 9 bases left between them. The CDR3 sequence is CASSVPGPTGELFF. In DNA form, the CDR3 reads TGTGCCAGCAGCGTCCCCGGGCCCACCGGGGAGCTGTTTTTT.

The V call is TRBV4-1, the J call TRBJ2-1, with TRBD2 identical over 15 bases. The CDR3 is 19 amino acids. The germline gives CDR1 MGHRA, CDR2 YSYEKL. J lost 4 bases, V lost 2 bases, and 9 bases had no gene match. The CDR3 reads CASSQQGLAGGWSYNEQFF. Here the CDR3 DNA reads TGCGCCAGCAGCCAACAGGGACTAGCGGGGGGTTGGTCGTACAATGAGCAGTTCTTC.

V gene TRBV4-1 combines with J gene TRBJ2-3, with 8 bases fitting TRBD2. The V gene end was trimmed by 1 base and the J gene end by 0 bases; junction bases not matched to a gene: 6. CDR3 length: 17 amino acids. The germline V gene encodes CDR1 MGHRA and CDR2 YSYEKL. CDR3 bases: TGCGCCAGCAGCCAAGTCCTTAGCGGGGTTAGCACAGATACGCAGTATTTT. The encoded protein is CASSQVLSGVSTDTQYF.

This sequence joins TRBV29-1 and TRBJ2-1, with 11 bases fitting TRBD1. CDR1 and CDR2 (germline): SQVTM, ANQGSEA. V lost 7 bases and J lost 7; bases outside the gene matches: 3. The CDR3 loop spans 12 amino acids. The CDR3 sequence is CSGTGGLNEQFF. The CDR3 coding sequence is TGCAGCGGGACAGGGGGCCTTAATGAGCAGTTCTTC.

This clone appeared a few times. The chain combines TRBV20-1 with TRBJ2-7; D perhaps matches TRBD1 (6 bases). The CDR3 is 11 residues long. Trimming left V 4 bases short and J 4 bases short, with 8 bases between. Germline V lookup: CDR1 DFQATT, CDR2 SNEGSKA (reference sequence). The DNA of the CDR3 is TGCAGTGCTACCGGACAGTACGAGCAGTACTTC. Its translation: CSATGQYEQYF.

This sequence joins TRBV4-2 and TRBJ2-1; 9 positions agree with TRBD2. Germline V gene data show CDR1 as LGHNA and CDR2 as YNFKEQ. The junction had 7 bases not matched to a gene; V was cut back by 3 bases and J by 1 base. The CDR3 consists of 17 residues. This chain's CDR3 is CASSQGLAEWSYNEQFF. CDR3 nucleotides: TGTGCCAGCAGCCAGGGACTAGCCGAATGGTCCTACAATGAGCAGTTCTTC.